The 13 T cell receptor beta chains below all came from one sample that was sequenced in a study of identical twins. TCRdb analysed the 5' RACE reads with MiXCR anew, one entry per CDR3 protein. Of approximately 1.8 million distinct CDR3 sequences in the sample, less than 35% were seen once. What was sequenced was cord blood. The receptors were sampled from a newborn girl in good health.

The chain combines TRBV4-1 with TRBJ1-1; no clear D gene. CDR1 and CDR2 from the germline V gene are MGHRA and YSYEKL. The CDR3 length is 14 residues. The V end lost 1 base, the J end lost 4 bases, and 10 bases lay between the germline ends. In DNA form, the CDR3 reads TGCGCCAGCAGCCAAGTCCCAATCGGCACTGAAGCTTTCTTT. Translated: CASSQVPIGTEAFF.

This rearrangement joins TRBV7-2 to TRBJ2-1; D not certain. The V gene's germline CDR1 is SGHTA and CDR2 FQGNSA. With 1 base removed from V and 4 bases from J, the gap between germline ends came to 8 bases. This CDR3 has 14 amino acids. CDR3 residues: CASSLDPVYNEQFF. The CDR3 DNA follows: TGTGCCAGCAGCTTAGATCCGGTATACAATGAGCAGTTCTTC.

V usage is TRBV10-3 and J usage is TRBJ1-6, with D possibly TRBD1 on 6 matching bases. Germline loops: CDR1 ENHRY, CDR2 SYGVKD. Trimming pared 4 bases from V and 10 bases from J, leaving 14 bases between. The CDR3 loop spans 14 amino acids. The CDR3 DNA follows: TGTGCCATCAGTGGGACGGGGGCCAAATCACCCCTCCACTTT. It translates to CAISGTGAKSPLHF.

This clonotype was recorded many times. This chain links TRBV10-3 with TRBJ2-5, with 11 bases aligning to TRBD2. The V gene's germline CDR1 is ENHRY and CDR2 SYGVKD. V dropped 5 bases and J dropped 1; count of bases not matched to a gene: 6. This CDR3 is built from 16 residues. DNA of the CDR3: TGTGCCATCAGTCCTTCTAGCGGGGGGCTCCAAGAGACCCAGTACTTC. This sequence encodes CAISPSSGGLQETQYF.

This clonotype has only one observation. This chain connects TRBV5-8 to TRBJ2-2; the match to TRBD2 covers 7 bases. This CDR3 is built from 17 residues. Germline assignment: CDR1 SGHTS and CDR2 YDEGEE. J was trimmed by 1 base and V by 2 bases; bases with no gene match: 8. CDR3 in amino acids: CASSFLGLLMNTGELFF. The CDR3 nucleotides are TGTGCCAGCAGCTTTTTGGGACTACTAATGAACACCGGGGAGCTGTTTTTT.

The chain carries TRBV6-2 or TRBV6-3 and TRBJ2-2; D unresolved. Germline-derived CDR1 and CDR2 are MNHEY and SVGEGT. The germline V and J ends were trimmed by 6 bases and 2 bases, with 13 bases remaining between them. The CDR3 length is 15 residues. Here the CDR3 DNA reads TGTGCCAGCAGCAATACTTACCCCAACACCGGGGAGCTGTTTTTT. Its translation: CASSNTYPNTGELFF.

This clonotype was counted only a few times. The V call is TRBV7-9, the J call TRBJ2-7; D not certain. The V end lost 4 bases, the J end lost 2 bases, and 9 bases lay between the germline ends. The germline V gene encodes CDR1 SEHNR and CDR2 FQNEAQ (reference sequence). The CDR3 loop spans 13 amino acids. This CDR3 reads CASSSNGAYEQYF. The CDR3 DNA is TGTGCCAGCAGCTCCAACGGCGCCTACGAGCAGTACTTC.

The chain has TRBV9 and TRBJ1-3; no reliable D call. CDR1 is SGDLS and CDR2 is YYNGEE in the germline V gene. The CDR3 loop spans 15 amino acids. The V end was cut by 2 bases, the J end by 0 bases, with 9 bases between. CDR3 nucleotide sequence: TGTGCCAGCAGCGTGTGGGGAACCTCTGGAAACACCATATATTTT. Translation: CASSVWGTSGNTIYF. The full variable domain, in which reference TRBV9 and TRBJ1-3 provide the parts outside the CDR3, is DSGVTQTPKHLITATGQRVTLRCSPRSGDLSVYWYQQSLDQGLQFLIQYYNGEERAKGNILERFSAQQFPDLHSELNLSSLELGDSALYFCASSVWGTSGNTIYFGEGSWLTVV.

This clonotype has more than one count but fewer than ten. The rearrangement links TRBV16 to TRBJ1-5, with unresolved D. CDR3 length: 14 amino acids. Germline-derived CDR1 and CDR2 are KGHSY and FQNENV. The V and J ends lost 0 bases and 9 bases respectively, with 12 bases between them. This CDR3 is CASSQSKIGPPQHF. In DNA, the CDR3 is TGTGCCAGCAGCCAATCGAAAATAGGGCCGCCCCAGCATTTT.

V and J are TRBV2 and TRBJ2-1, with 8 nucleotides matching TRBD1. The length of the CDR3 is 15 residues. The germline V gene has CDR1 SNHLY and CDR2 FYNNEI. The V gene end was trimmed by 7 bases and the J gene end by 10 bases; junction bases not matched to a gene: 15. In nucleotides, the CDR3 is TGTGCCAGCACCCTAAGACAGGGGCCCTCCTTAGAGCAGTTCTTC. This gives the protein CASTLRQGPSLEQFF.

The chain carries TRBV24-1 and TRBJ2-1; perhaps D is TRBD1 or TRBD2 (5 bases each). V shed 7 bases and J shed 3 bases, with 12 bases lying between them. Germline V gene data show CDR1 as KGHDR and CDR2 as SFDVKD. This CDR3 is 14 amino acids long. The DNA for the CDR3 is TGTGCCACCAGCGAGAGGGGCTTCTACAATGAGCAGTTCTTC. Translated, it gives CATSERGFYNEQFF.

This chain links TRBV19 with TRBJ2-5, with TRBD2 matching over 10 bases. Germline V gene lookup returns CDR1 LNHDA and CDR2 SQIVND (reference sequence). V lost 7 bases to trimming and J lost 2 bases; unmatched junction nucleotides: 7. The CDR3 has 15 amino acids. CDR3 amino acids: CASTSSGSGQETQYF. The DNA of the CDR3 is TGTGCCAGTACCTCTAGCGGGAGCGGACAAGAGACCCAGTACTTC.

CDR3 DNA: TGCAGTGCTAGAGACAATAAGGAGGCCTCCTACGAGCAGTACTTC. It specifies CSARDNKEASYEQYF. The chain combines TRBV20-1 with TRBJ2-4; tentatively, D is TRBD2 (5 bases). The J call is doubtful: the DNA matches TRBJ2-7 better. The CDR3 is made up of 15 amino acids. Germline loops: CDR1 DFQATT, CDR2 SNEGSKA (reference sequence).